This T cell receptor beta chain was captured in a study of T cell responses to AZD1222 COVID-19 vaccine. The study's findings and limits: Baseline testing showed seropositivity in only five or six AZD1222 recipients. CD4 TCRs covered the whole spike, strongest at regions 160-218 and 743-854. Donors were largely white British and mainly female; clonal diversity was possibly underestimated.

Germline loops: CDR1 SGDLS, CDR2 YYNGEE. V lost 0 bases to trimming and J lost 7 bases; unmatched junction nucleotides: 9. The length of the CDR3 is 15 residues. About this clone itself: Antigen specificity is unknown.

The method was immunoSEQ multiplex PCR; TCRdb's version includes in-frame clones alone and lacks a portion of them. The sample carries 150,000 or so clones, around 89% recorded once. The starting material was peripheral blood, obtained 28 days after the second dose of the MenACWY control vaccine. J is TRBJ1-2 and V is TRBV9; TRBD1 aligns across 7 bases. The sequence derives from an adult who received the MenACWY meningococcal vaccine as a control. The CDR3 region is CASSVVPAGGSGYTF. CDR3 in DNA: TGTGCCAGCAGCGTAGTCCCCGCAGGGGGTAGTGGCTACACCTTC.